The 8 T cell receptor beta chains below all came from one sample that was sequenced in a study of shared clonotypes between healthy human individuals. The table came from immunoSEQ multiplex PCR; TCRdb's copy has only in-frame clones and leaves some out. The sample has roughly 1,500,000 clones, roughly 98.5% seen once; the top ten hold under 0.45%. Sequencing was carried out using naive CD4+ T cells sorted from blood. Regarding subset: CD45RA+ positively selected. These receptors were obtained from a man aged 25-45 years in good health.

The rearrangement joins TRBV9 to TRBJ2-7; the match to TRBD1 covers 7 bases. Germline V gene data show CDR1 as SGDLS and CDR2 as YYNGEE. Trimming cost V 4 bases and J 3 bases; bases outside gene matches: 1. The CDR3 has 12 residues. The CDR3 loop reads CASSRQGYEQYF. The CDR3 DNA follows: TGTGCCAGCAGCCGACAGGGCTACGAGCAGTACTTC.

The chain joins TRBV5-1 to TRBJ2-1; D remains unclear. The length of the CDR3 is 13 residues. V gave up 5 bases and J gave up 8 bases, with 14 bases separating them. CDR1 and CDR2 from the germline V gene are SGHRS and YFSETQ. CDR3 amino acids: CASRLDTYDEQFF. CDR3 bases: TGCGCCAGCAGACTCGACACTTACGATGAGCAGTTCTTC.

This sequence joins TRBV27 and TRBJ2-1; no clear D gene. The V end lost 3 bases, the J end lost 0 bases, and 6 bases lay between the germline ends. Germline CDR1 and CDR2: MNHEY and SMNVEV (reference sequence). The CDR3 loop spans 14 amino acids. This CDR3 is CASSFLVSYNEQFF. The CDR3 DNA follows: TGTGCCAGCAGTTTTTTAGTCTCCTACAATGAGCAGTTCTTC.

The chain carries TRBV7-9 and TRBJ2-3, with D tentatively TRBD1 or TRBD2 (6 bases each). The V gene's germline CDR1 is SEHNR and CDR2 FQNEAQ (reference sequence). Trimming removed 2 bases from V and 4 bases from J, with 10 bases in between. The CDR3 totals 14 residues. CDR3: CASSLFGGPDTQYF. In DNA, the CDR3 is TGTGCCAGCAGCTTATTCGGGGGCCCAGATACGCAGTATTTT.

The chain uses TRBV7-8 and TRBJ2-7; 8 nucleotides align to TRBD2. CDR1 is SGHVS, CDR2 FQNEAQ, per germline. Losses at the gene ends were 8 bases for V and 4 bases for J; bases not matched to a gene: 10. CDR3 size: 14 residues. CDR3: CASRLGAGGYEQYF. The DNA for the CDR3 is TGTGCCAGCCGCCTAGGGGCGGGAGGTTACGAGCAGTACTTC. The entire variable domain, with the rest obtained from reference TRBV7-8 and TRBJ2-7, is as follows: GAGVSQSPRYKVAKRGQDVALRCDPISGHVSLFWYQQALGQGPEFLTYFQNEAQLDKSGLPSDRFFAERPEGSVSTLKIQRTQQEDSAVYLCASRLGAGGYEQYFGPGTRLTVT.

The rearrangement joins TRBV11-2 to TRBJ2-3; D ambiguous. Trimming cost V 3 bases and J 4 bases, with 2 bases left between them. CDR1 is SGHAT, CDR2 FQNNGV, per germline. The CDR3 covers 11 residues. The CDR3 nucleotides read TGTGCCAGCAGCTTCTCAGATACGCAGTATTTT. Translation: CASSFSDTQYF.

This clone was seen just once. This chain uses TRBV25-1 with TRBJ1-2, with D possibly matching TRBD1 (5 bases). CDR1 is MGHDK and CDR2 is SYGVNS in the germline V gene. V was trimmed by 1 base and J by 2 bases, leaving 8 bases between them. The CDR3 is 14 residues long. The CDR3 loop reads CASSESGDNYGYTF. The CDR3 DNA reads TGTGCCAGCAGTGAATCGGGGGACAACTATGGCTACACCTTC.

The chain recombines TRBV7-9 with TRBJ1-3; no definite D call. V lost 5 bases to trimming and J lost 8 bases, with 10 bases between them. The length of the CDR3 is 12 residues. Germline CDR1 is SEHNR and CDR2 is FQNEAQ (reference sequence). DNA of the CDR3: TGTGCCAGCAGCAACGGAGGTTACACCATATATTTT. As protein: CASSNGGYTIYF. The variable domain in full, completed from reference TRBV7-9 and TRBJ1-3, reads DTGVSQNPRHKITKRGQNVTFRCDPISEHNRLYWYRQTLGQGPEFLTYFQNEAQLEKSRLLSDRFSAERPKGSFSTLEIQRTEQGDSAMYLCASSNGGYTIYFGEGSWLTVV.